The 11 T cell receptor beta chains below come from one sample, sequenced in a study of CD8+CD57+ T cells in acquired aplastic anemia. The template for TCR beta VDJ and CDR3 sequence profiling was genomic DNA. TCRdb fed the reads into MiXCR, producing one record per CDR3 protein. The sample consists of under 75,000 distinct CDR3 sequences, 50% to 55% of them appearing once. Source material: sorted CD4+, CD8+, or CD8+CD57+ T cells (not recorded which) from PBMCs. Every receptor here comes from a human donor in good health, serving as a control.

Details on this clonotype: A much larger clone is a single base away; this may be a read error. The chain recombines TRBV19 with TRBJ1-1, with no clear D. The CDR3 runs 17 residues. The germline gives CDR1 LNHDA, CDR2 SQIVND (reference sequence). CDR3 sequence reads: CVSSIVSPPRANAEAFF. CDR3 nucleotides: TGTGTCAGTAGTATAGTATCTCCACCCCGGGCGAACGCTGAAGCTTTCTTT.

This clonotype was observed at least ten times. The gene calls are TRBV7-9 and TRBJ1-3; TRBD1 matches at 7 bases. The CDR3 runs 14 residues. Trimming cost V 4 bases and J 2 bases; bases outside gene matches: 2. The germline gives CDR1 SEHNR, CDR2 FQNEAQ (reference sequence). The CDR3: CASSSDRAGNTIYF. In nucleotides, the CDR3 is TGTGCCAGCAGCTCAGACAGGGCTGGAAACACCATATATTTT.

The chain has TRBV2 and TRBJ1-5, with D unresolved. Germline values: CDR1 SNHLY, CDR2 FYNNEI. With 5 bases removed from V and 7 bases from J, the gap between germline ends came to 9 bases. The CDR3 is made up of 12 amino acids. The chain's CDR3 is CASSYDGQPQHF. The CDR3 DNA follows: TGTGCCAGCAGTTATGACGGACAGCCCCAGCATTTT.

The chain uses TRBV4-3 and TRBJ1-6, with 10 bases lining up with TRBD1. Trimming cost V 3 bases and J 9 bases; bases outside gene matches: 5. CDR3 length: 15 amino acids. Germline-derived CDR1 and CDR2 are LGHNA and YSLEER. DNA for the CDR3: TGCGCCAGCAGCCACGGGACAGGGGAGGGTTCACCCCTCCACTTT. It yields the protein CASSHGTGEGSPLHF.

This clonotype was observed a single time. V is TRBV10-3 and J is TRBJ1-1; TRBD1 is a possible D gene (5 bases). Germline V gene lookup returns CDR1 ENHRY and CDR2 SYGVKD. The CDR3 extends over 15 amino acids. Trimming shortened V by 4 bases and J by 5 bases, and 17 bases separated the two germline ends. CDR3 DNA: TGTGCCATCAGTGGGTCGGGCGAAGGGGATACTGAAGCTTTCTTT. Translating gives CAISGSGEGDTEAFF.

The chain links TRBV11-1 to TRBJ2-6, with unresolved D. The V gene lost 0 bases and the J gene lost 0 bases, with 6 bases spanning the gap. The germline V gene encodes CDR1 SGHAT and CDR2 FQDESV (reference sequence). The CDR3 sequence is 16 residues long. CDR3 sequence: CASSLAGSSGANVLTF. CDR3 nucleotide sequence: TGTGCCAGCAGCTTAGCGGGTAGCTCTGGGGCCAACGTCCTGACTTTC. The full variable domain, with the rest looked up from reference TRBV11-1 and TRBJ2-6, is EAEVAQSPRYKITEKSQAVAFWCDPISGHATLYWYRQILGQGPELLVQFQDESVVDDSQLPKDRFSAERLKGVDSTLKIQPAELGDSAMYLCASSLAGSSGANVLTFGAGSRLTVL.

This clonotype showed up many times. The CDR3 spells CSGQEDYGYTF. The CDR3 DNA follows: TGCAGCGGGCAGGAAGACTATGGCTACACCTTC. The chain is built from TRBV29-1 and TRBJ1-2; D unresolved. The CDR3 is 11 residues long. Germline values: CDR1 SQVTM, CDR2 ANQGSEA. Trimming stripped 7 bases from V and 3 bases from J, with 9 bases between.

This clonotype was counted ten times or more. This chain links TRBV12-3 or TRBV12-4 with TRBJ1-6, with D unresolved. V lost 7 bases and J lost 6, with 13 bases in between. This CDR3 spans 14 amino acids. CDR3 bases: TGTGCCAGCACGGGAGGGCTCATTAATTCACCCCTCCACTTT. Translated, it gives CASTGGLINSPLHF.

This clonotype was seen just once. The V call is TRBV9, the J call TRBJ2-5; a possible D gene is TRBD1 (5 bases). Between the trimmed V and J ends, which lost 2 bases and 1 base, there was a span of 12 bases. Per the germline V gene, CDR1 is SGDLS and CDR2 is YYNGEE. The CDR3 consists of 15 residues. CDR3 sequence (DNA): TGTGCCAGCAGCGTCCGATGGGGCGGCCAAGAGACCCAGTACTTC. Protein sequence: CASSVRWGGQETQYF.

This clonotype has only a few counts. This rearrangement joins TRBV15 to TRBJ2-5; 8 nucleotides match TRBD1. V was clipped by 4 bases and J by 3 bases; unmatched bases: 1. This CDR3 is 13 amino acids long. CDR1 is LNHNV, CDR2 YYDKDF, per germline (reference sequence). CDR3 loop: CATSKDREETQYF. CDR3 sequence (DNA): TGTGCCACCAGCAAGGACAGGGAAGAGACCCAGTACTTC.

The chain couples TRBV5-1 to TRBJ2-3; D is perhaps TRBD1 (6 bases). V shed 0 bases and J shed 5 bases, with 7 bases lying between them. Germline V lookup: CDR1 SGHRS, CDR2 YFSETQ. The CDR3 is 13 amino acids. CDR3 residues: CASSLEGVDTQYF. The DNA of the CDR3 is TGCGCCAGCAGCTTGGAGGGGGTAGATACGCAGTATTTT. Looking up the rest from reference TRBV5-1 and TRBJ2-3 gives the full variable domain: KAGVTQTPRYLIKTRGQQVTLSCSPISGHRSVSWYQQTPGQGLQFLFEYFSETQRNKGNFPGRFSGRQFSNSRSEMNVSTLELGDSALYLCASSLEGVDTQYFGPGTRLTVL.